These T cell receptor beta chains were read from a single sample in a study of early T cells in non-severe SARS-CoV-2 infection. TCRdb re-called the 5' RACE reads with MiXCR, one entry per CDR3 protein. In the table there are some 64,000 distinct CDR3 sequences, 18% of which are singletons. This sample comprised whole blood, obtained at baseline. These receptors were obtained from an adult who was a healthcare worker with PCR-confirmed SARS-CoV-2 infection or an uninfected control (not recorded which). CDR3s include the opening cysteine and the closing phenylalanine or tryptophan. Fields, in order: CDR3 protein, CDR3 DNA, J gene, D gene, clone size, V gene. A D gene is named only where the DNA matches it firmly. Size is omitted from some rows. Given values are once, few, many or a class for expanded clones.

CASSRGTNQETQYF TGTGCCAGCAGCCGTGGGACTAACCAAGAGACCCAGTACTTC TRBJ2-5 TRBD2 - TRBV27
CASSDHRTSRDTQYF TGCGCCAGCAGTGACCACAGGACTAGCAGAGATACGCAGTATTTT TRBJ2-3 TRBD2 - TRBV10-2
CASSTSGVYTGELFF TGTGCCAGTAGTACTAGCGGGGTTTACACCGGGGAGCTGTTTTTT TRBJ2-2 TRBD2 few TRBV19
CASSLQGLVKPQHF TGTGCCAGCAGTTTACAGGGTTTGGTCAAGCCCCAGCATTTT TRBJ1-5 - many TRBV28
CASSLGQKTSGSEGTQYF TGTGCCAGCAGCTTAGGCCAAAAGACTAGCGGGAGTGAGGGTACGCAGTATTTT TRBJ2-3 TRBD2 few TRBV13
CASRTAGTGLTDTQYF TGTGCCAGCAGAACCGCCGGGACAGGGCTTACAGATACGCAGTATTTT TRBJ2-3 TRBD1 many TRBV28
CASSLARTGQETQYF TGTGCCAGCAGCTTAGCTCGGACAGGGCAAGAGACCCAGTACTTC TRBJ2-5 TRBD1 few TRBV7-6
CASSPPAGPMNTEAFF TGTGCCAGCTCACCACCTGCGGGACCTATGAACACTGAAGCTTTCTTT TRBJ1-1 - - TRBV18
CASSKRLHGNEQFF TGTGCCAGCAGCAAACGCCTCCACGGCAATGAGCAGTTCTTC TRBJ2-1 - few TRBV21-1
CASSMARLLNTEAFF TGTGCCAGTAGTATGGCGCGACTTCTGAACACTGAAGCTTTCTTT TRBJ1-1 - - TRBV19
CASSPGLGAGPQYF TGTGCCAGCAGCCCAGGACTTGGGGCCGGGCCGCAGTATTTT TRBJ2-3 - - TRBV7-8
CASSPTPGQNTEAFF TGCGCCAGCAGCCCGACACCGGGACAGAACACTGAAGCTTTCTTT TRBJ1-1 - - TRBV5-1
CSARRGTSGRANTDTQYF TGCAGTGCTAGAAGGGGGACTAGCGGGAGGGCTAACACAGATACGCAGTATTTT TRBJ2-3 TRBD2 few TRBV20-1
CASSRPQGNQPQHF TGTGCCAGCAGCCGCCCACAGGGGAATCAGCCCCAGCATTTT TRBJ1-5 TRBD1 few TRBV6-2/TRBV6-3
CASSLDLDSFLAPLHF TGTGCCAGCAGCTTAGACTTGGACAGTTTCTTGGCACCCCTCCACTTT TRBJ1-6 - few TRBV11-2
CASTSRTGGAYEQYF TGTGCCAGCACCTCACGGACAGGGGGCGCCTACGAGCAGTACTTC TRBJ2-7 TRBD1 many TRBV7-2
CSARNSGGLTQYF TGCAGTGCTAGAAACAGCGGGGGTCTGACTCAGTACTTC TRBJ2-4 TRBD2 - TRBV20-1
CASSLGPAGVSTDTQYF TGTGCCAGCAGCTTAGGCCCAGCGGGAGTTAGCACAGATACGCAGTATTTT TRBJ2-3 TRBD2 once TRBV7-2
CASKAWDRDPSRYF TGTGCCAGCAAGGCCTGGGACAGGGACCCCTCTCGCTACTTC TRBJ2-7 TRBD1 - TRBV2
CASSLSGQGLAEAFF TGTGCCAGCAGTTTATCGGGACAGGGTCTAGCTGAAGCTTTCTTT TRBJ1-1 TRBD1 many TRBV28